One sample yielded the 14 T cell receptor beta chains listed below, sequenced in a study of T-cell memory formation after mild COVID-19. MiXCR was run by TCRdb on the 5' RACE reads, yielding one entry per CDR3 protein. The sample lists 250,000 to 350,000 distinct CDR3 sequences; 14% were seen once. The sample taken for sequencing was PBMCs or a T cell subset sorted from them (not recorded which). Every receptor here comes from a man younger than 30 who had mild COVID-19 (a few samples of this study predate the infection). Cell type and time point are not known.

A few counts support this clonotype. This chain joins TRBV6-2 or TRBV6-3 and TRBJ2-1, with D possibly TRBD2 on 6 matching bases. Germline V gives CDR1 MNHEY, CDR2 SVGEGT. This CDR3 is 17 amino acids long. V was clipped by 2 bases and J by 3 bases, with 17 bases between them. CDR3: CASSYGRGKVYYNEQFF. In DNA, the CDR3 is TGTGCCAGCAGTTACGGCCGGGGGAAAGTGTACTACAATGAGCAGTTCTTC.

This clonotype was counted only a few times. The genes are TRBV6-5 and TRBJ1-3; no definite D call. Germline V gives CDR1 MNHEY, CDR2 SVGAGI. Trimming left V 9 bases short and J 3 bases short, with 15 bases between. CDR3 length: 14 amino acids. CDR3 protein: CASTAGARGNTIYF. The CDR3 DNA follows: TGTGCCAGTACGGCAGGCGCGCGTGGAAACACCATATATTTT.

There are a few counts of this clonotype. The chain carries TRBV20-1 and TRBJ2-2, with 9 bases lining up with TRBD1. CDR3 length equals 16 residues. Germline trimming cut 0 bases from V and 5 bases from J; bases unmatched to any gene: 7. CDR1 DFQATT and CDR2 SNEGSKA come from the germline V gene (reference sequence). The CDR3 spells CSARDQGTGITGELFF. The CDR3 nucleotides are TGCAGTGCTAGAGATCAAGGGACAGGGATAACCGGGGAGCTGTTTTTT.

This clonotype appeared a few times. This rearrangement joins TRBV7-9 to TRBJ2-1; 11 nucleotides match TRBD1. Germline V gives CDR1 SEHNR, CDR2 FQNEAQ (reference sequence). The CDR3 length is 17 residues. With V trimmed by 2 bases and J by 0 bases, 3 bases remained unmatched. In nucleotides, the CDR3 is TGTGCCAGCAGCTTAACCGGGACAGGGGGCTCCTACAATGAGCAGTTCTTC. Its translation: CASSLTGTGGSYNEQFF.

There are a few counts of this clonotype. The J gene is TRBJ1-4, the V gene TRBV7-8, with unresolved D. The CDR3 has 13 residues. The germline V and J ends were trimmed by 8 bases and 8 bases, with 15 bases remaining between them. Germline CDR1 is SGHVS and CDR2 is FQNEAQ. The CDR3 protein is CASVNNAGEKLFF. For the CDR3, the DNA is TGTGCCAGCGTCAATAACGCGGGGGAAAAACTGTTTTTT.

CDR3 sequence reads: CASSSSRGGEQYV. Written as DNA, the CDR3 is TGTGCCAGCAGCTCGTCGAGGGGGGGCGAGCAGTACGTC. The gene calls are TRBV5-5 and TRBJ2-7; a weak D match, TRBD2 (7 bases). Germline loops: CDR1 SGHKS, CDR2 YYEKEE (reference sequence). The CDR3 totals 13 residues. Trimming stripped 3 bases from V and 6 bases from J, with 13 bases between.

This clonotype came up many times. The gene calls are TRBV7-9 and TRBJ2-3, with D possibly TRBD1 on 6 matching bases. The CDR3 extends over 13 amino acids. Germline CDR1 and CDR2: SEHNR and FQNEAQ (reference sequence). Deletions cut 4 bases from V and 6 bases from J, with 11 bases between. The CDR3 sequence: CASSSWTEDTQYF. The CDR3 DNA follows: TGTGCCAGCAGCTCATGGACAGAGGATACGCAGTATTTT.

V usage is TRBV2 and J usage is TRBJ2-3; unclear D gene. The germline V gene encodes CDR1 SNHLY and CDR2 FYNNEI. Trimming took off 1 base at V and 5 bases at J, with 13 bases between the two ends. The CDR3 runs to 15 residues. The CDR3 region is CASSEGLQLRDTQYF. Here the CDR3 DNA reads TGTGCCAGCAGTGAAGGTTTACAGTTAAGAGATACGCAGTATTTT.

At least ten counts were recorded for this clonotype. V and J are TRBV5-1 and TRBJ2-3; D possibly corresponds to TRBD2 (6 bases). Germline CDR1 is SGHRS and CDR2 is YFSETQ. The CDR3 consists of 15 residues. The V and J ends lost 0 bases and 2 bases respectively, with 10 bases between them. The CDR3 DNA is TGCGCCAGCAGCTTGGCGGCGGGGAACACAGATACGCAGTATTTT. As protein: CASSLAAGNTDTQYF. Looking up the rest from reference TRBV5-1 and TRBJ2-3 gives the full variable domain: KAGVTQTPRYLIKTRGQQVTLSCSPISGHRSVSWYQQTPGQGLQFLFEYFSETQRNKGNFPGRFSGRQFSNSRSEMNVSTLELGDSALYLCASSLAAGNTDTQYFGPGTRLTVL.

Here the CDR3 DNA reads TGTGCCAGCAGCTTAGTTTTTGGGTCTAACTATGGCTACACCTTC. This sequence encodes CASSLVFGSNYGYTF. V gene TRBV7-8 combines with J gene TRBJ1-2; D gene uncertain. CDR1 is SGHVS and CDR2 is FQNEAQ in the germline V gene. The V gene lost 1 base and the J gene lost 0 bases, with 9 bases spanning the gap. The CDR3 is made up of 15 amino acids.

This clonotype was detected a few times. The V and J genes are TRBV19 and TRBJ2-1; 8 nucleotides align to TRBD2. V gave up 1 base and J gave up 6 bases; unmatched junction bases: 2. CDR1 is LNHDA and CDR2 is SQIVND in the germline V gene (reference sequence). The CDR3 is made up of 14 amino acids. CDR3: CASSIGGLGNEQFF. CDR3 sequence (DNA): TGTGCCAGTAGTATAGGGGGACTAGGCAATGAGCAGTTCTTC.

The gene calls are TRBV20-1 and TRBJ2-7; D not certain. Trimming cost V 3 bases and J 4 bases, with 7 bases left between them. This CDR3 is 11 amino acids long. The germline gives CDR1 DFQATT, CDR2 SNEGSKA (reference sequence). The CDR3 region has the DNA TGCAGTGCTAGTGTTTGGTACGAGCAGTACTTC. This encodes CSASVWYEQYF.

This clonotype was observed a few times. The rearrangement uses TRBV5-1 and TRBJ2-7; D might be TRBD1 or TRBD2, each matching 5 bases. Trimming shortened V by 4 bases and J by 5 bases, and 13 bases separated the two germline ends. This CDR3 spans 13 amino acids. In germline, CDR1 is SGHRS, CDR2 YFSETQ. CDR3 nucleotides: TGCGCCAGCAGCGAAGGGACCGGGAACGAGCAGTACTTC. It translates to CASSEGTGNEQYF.

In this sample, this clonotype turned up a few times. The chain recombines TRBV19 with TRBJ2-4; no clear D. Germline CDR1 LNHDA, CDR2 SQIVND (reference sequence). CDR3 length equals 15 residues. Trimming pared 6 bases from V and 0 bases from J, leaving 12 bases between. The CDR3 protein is CASSSRPVAKNIQYF. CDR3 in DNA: TGTGCCAGTAGCAGCCGGCCCGTAGCCAAAAACATTCAGTACTTC.